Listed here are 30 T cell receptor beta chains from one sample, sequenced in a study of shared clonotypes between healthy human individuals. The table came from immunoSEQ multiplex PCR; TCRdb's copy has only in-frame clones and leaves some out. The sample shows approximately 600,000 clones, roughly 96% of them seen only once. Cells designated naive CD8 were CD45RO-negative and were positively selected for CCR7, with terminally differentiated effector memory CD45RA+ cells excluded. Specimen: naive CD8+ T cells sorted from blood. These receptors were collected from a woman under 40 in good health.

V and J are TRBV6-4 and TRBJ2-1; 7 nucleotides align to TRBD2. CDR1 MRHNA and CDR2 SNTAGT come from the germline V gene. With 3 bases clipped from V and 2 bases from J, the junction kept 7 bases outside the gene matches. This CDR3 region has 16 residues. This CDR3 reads CASSEYSGLPYNEQFF. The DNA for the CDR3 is TGTGCCAGCAGTGAGTATTCGGGACTACCCTACAATGAGCAGTTCTTC.

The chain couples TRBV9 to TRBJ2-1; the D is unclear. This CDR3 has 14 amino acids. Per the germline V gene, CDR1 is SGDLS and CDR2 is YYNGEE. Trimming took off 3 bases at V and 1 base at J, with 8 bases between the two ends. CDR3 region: CASSDLQSYNEQFF. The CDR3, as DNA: TGTGCCAGCAGCGACCTTCAATCCTACAATGAGCAGTTCTTC. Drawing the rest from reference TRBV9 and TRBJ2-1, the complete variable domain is DSGVTQTPKHLITATGQRVTLRCSPRSGDLSVYWYQQSLDQGLQFLIQYYNGEERAKGNILERFSAQQFPDLHSELNLSSLELGDSALYFCASSDLQSYNEQFFGPGTRLTVL.

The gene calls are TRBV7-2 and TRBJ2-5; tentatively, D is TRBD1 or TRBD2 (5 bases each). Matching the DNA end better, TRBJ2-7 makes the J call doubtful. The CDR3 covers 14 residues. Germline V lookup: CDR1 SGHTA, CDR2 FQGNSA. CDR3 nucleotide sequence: TGTGCCAGCAGCCCGCCGGGACGGACTTACGAGCAGTACTTC. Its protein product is CASSPPGRTYEQYF.

CDR3 sequence: CASSEGQSGGYTF. DNA of the CDR3: TGTGCCAGCAGTGAAGGGCAATCGGGTGGCTACACCTTC. The chain uses TRBV25-1 and TRBJ1-2; D ambiguous. V was trimmed by 2 bases and J by 7 bases, leaving 11 bases between them. The germline V gene encodes CDR1 MGHDK and CDR2 SYGVNS. The CDR3 consists of 13 residues.

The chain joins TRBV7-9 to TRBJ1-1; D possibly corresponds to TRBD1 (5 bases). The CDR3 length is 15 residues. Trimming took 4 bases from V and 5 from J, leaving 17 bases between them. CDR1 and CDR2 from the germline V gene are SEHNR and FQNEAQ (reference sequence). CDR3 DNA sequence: TGTGCCAGCAGCTCCAGCGACGGGGGGGAAACTGAAGCTTTCTTT. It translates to CASSSSDGGETEAFF.

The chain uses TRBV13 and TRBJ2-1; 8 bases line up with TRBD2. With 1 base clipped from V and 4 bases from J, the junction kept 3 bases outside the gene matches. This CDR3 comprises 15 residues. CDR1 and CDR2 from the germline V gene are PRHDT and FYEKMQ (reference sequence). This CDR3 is CASSLALAEYNEQFF. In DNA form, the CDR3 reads TGTGCCAGCAGCTTAGCACTAGCGGAGTACAATGAGCAGTTCTTC. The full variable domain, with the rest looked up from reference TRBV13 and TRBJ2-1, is AAGVIQSPRHLIKEKRETATLKCYPIPRHDTVYWYQQGPGQDPQFLISFYEKMQSDKGSIPDRFSAQQFSDYHSELNMSSLELGDSALYFCASSLALAEYNEQFFGPGTRLTVL.

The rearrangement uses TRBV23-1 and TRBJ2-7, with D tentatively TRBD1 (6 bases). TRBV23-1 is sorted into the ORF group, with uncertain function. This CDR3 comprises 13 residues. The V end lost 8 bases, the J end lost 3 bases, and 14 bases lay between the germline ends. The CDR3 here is CASLKDSIYEQYF. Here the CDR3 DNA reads TGCGCCAGCCTAAAGGACAGCATCTACGAGCAGTACTTC.

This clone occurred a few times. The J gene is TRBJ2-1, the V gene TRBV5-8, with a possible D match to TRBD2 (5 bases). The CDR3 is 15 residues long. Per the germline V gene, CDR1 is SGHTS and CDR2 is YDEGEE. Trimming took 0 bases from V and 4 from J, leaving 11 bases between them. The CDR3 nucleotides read TGTGCCAGCAGCTTGGGGCTAGCAGTATACAATGAGCAGTTCTTC. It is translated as CASSLGLAVYNEQFF.

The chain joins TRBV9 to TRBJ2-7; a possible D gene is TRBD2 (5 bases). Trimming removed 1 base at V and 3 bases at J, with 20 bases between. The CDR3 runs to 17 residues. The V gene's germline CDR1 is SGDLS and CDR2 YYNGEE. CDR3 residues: CASSVSWETFENYEQYF. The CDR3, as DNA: TGTGCCAGCAGCGTAAGTTGGGAGACATTTGAGAACTACGAGCAGTACTTC.

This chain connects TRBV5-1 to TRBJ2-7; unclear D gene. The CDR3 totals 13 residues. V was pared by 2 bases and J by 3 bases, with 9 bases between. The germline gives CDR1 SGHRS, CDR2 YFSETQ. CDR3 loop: CASSFSLSYEQYF. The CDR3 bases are TGCGCCAGCAGCTTCAGCCTTAGCTACGAGCAGTACTTC. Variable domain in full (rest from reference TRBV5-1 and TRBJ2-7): KAGVTQTPRYLIKTRGQQVTLSCSPISGHRSVSWYQQTPGQGLQFLFEYFSETQRNKGNFPGRFSGRQFSNSRSEMNVSTLELGDSALYLCASSFSLSYEQYFGPGTRLTVT.

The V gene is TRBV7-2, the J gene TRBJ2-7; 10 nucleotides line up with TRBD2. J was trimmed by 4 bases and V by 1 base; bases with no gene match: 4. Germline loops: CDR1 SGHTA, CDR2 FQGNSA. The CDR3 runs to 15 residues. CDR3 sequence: CASSLVSGRTYEQYF. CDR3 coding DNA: TGTGCCAGCAGCTTAGTTAGCGGGAGGACGTACGAGCAGTACTTC.

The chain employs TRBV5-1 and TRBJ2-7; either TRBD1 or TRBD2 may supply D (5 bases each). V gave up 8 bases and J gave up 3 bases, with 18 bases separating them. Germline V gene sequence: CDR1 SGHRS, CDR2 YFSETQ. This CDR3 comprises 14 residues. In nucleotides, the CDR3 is TGCGCCAGTACCCAGAGGGGTACCATCTACGAGCAGTACTTC. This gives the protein CASTQRGTIYEQYF. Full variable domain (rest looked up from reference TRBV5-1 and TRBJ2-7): KAGVTQTPRYLIKTRGQQVTLSCSPISGHRSVSWYQQTPGQGLQFLFEYFSETQRNKGNFPGRFSGRQFSNSRSEMNVSTLELGDSALYLCASTQRGTIYEQYFGPGTRLTVT.

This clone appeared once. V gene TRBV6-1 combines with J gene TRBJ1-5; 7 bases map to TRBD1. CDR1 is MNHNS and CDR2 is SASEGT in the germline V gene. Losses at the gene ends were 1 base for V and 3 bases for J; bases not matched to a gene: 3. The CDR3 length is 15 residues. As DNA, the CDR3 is TGTGCCAGCAGTGAAGGACAGGGCGTCAATCAGCCCCAGCATTTT. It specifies CASSEGQGVNQPQHF.

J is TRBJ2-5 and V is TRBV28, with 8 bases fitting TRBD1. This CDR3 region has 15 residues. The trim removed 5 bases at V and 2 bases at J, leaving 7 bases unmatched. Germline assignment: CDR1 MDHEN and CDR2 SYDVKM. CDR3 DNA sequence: TGTGCCAGCAGTCCCCCGGACAGGGATCAAGAGACCCAGTACTTC. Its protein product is CASSPPDRDQETQYF.

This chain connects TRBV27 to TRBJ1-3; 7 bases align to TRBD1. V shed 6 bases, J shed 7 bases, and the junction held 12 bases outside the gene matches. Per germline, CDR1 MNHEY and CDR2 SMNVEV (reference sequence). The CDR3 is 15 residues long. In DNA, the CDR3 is TGTGCCAGCAGCCCAGGGGGGTCCGGGTGGAACACCATATATTTT. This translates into CASSPGGSGWNTIYF.

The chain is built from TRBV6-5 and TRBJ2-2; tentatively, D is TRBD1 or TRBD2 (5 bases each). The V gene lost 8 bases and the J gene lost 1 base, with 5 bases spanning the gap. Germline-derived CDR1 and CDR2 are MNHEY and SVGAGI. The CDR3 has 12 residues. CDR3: CASGGNTGELFF. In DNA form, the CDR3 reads TGTGCCAGCGGGGGGAACACCGGGGAGCTGTTTTTT.

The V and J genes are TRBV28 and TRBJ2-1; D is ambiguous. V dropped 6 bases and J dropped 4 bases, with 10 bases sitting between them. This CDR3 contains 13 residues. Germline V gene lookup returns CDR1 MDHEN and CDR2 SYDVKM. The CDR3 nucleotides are TGTGCCAGCAGCCGGACGAATTACAATGAGCAGTTCTTC. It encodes CASSRTNYNEQFF.

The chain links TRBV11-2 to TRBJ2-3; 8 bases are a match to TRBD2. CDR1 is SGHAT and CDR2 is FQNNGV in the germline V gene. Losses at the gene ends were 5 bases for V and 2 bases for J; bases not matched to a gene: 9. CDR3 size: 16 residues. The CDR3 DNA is TGTGCCAGCAGCGCCTCCCGACTAGCGCCCACAGATACGCAGTATTTT. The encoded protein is CASSASRLAPTDTQYF.

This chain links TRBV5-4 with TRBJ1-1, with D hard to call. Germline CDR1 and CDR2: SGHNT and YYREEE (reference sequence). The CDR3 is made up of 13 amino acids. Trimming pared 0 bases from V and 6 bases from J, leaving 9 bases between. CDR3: CASSLGGIPEAFF. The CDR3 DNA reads TGTGCCAGCAGCTTGGGAGGGATCCCTGAAGCTTTCTTT.

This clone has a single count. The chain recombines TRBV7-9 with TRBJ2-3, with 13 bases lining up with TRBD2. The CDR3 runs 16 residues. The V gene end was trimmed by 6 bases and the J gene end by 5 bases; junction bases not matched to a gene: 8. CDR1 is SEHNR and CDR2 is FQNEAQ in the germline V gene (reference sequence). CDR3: CASRPRTSGSLDTQYF. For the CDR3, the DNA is TGTGCCAGCAGACCCAGGACTAGCGGGAGCTTAGATACGCAGTATTTT.

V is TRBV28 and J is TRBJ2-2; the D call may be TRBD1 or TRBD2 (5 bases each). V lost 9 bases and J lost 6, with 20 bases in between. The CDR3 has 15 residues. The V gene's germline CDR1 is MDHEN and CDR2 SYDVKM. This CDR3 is CASGLGQGVSGELFF. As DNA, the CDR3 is TGTGCCAGTGGCCTAGGGCAGGGAGTTTCCGGGGAGCTGTTTTTT.

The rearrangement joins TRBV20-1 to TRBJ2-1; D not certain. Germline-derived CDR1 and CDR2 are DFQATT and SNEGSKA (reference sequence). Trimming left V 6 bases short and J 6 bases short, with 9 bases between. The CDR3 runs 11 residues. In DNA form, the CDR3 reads TGCAGTGCCGGGCCGCGCAATGAGCAGTTCTTC. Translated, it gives CSAGPRNEQFF.

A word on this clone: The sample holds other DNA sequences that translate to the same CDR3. The CDR3 nucleotides are TGCAGTGCTAGAGGGCCCTACGAGCAGTACTTC. It codes for CSARGPYEQYF. V gene TRBV20-1 combines with J gene TRBJ2-7, with D unclear. Trimming shortened V by 1 base and J by 2 bases, and 3 bases separated the two germline ends. CDR1 is DFQATT and CDR2 is SNEGSKA in the germline V gene (reference sequence). CDR3 length: 11 amino acids.

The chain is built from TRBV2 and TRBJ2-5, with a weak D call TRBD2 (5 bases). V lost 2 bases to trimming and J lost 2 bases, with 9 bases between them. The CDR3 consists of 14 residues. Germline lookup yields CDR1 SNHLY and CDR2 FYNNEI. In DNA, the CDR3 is TGTGCCAGCAGTGAACCCGGGATACAAGAGACCCAGTACTTC. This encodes CASSEPGIQETQYF.

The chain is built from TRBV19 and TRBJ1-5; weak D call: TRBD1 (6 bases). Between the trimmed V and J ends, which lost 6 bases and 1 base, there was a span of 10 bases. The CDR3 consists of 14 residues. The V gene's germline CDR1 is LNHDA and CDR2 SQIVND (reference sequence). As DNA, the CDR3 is TGTGCCAGTAGGCAGGGGTCGAGCAATCAGCCCCAGCATTTT. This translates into CASRQGSSNQPQHF. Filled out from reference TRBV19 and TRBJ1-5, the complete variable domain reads DGGITQSPKYLFRKEGQNVTLSCEQNLNHDAMYWYRQDPGQGLRLIYYSQIVNDFQKGDIAEGYSVSREKKESFPLTVTSAQKNPTAFYLCASRQGSSNQPQHFGDGTRLSIL.

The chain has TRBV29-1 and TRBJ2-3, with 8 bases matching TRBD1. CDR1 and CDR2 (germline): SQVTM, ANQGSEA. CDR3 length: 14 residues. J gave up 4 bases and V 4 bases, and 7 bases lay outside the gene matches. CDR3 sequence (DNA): TGCAGCGTTGTCGGCAGGGGGCACTCAGATACGCAGTATTTT. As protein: CSVVGRGHSDTQYF.

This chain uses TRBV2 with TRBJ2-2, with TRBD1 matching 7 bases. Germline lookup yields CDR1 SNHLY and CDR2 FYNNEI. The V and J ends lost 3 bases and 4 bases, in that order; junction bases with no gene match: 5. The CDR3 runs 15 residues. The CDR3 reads CASSDLTGLTGELFF. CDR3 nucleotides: TGTGCCAGCAGTGATTTGACAGGGCTCACCGGGGAGCTGTTTTTT.

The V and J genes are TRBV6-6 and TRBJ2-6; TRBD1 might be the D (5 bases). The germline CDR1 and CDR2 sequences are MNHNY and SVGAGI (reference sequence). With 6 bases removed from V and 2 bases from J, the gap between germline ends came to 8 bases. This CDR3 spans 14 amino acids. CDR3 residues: CASRPRAGANVLTF. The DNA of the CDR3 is TGTGCCAGCAGGCCCAGGGCTGGGGCCAACGTCCTGACTTTC.

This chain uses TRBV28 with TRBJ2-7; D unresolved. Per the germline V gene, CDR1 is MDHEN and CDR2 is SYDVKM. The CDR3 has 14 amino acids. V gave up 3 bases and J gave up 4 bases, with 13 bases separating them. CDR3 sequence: CASSFWQQKYEQYF. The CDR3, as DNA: TGTGCCAGCAGTTTCTGGCAGCAGAAGTACGAGCAGTACTTC.

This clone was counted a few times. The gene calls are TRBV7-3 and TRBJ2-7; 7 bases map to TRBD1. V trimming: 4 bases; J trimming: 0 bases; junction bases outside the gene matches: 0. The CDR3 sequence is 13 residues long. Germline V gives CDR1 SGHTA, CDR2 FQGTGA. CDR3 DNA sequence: TGTGCCAGCAGCTGGGACAGCTCCTACGAGCAGTACTTC. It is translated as CASSWDSSYEQYF. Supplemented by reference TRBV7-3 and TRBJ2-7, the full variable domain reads GAGVSQTPSNKVTEKGKYVELRCDPISGHTALYWYRQSLGQGPEFLIYFQGTGAADDSGLPNDRFFAVRPEGSVSTLKIQRTERGDSAVYLCASSWDSSYEQYFGPGTRLTVT.